This T cell receptor (beta chain) emerged from a study of blood T cells in healthy people across ages. Study results and caveats: Diversity was estimated from one million T cells, and these estimates were considered underestimates. Changes seen in expanded clonotypes were possibly confounded by donor CMV status left unknown.

In regard to this clonotype: What it binds is unknown.

CDR3 size: 15 residues. Per the germline V gene, CDR1 is LGHNA and CDR2 is YSLEER. The germline V and J ends were trimmed by 4 bases and 10 bases, with 17 bases remaining between them. Samples each had at least 5.5 micrograms of total RNA extracted. Using a J-beta primer mix together with a sample-barcoded 5' primer, a second PCR was run for roughly 7 to 12 cycles. Each cDNA molecule was tagged by a template-switch adaptor that had 12 random nucleotides. One entry per CDR3 protein results from TCRdb running MiXCR on the 5' RACE reads. The sample holds just over 800,000 distinct CDR3 sequences; roughly 60% are singletons and the top ten take about 27%.

Sequenced input: blood. The sequence was obtained from a man aged 25-45 years in good health. The V and J genes are TRBV4-3 and TRBJ1-6; the D is unclear. In DNA form, the CDR3 reads TGCGCCAGCAGCCCCACGCCGGGTAGAATATCACCCCTCCACTTT. Protein sequence: CASSPTPGRISPLHF.